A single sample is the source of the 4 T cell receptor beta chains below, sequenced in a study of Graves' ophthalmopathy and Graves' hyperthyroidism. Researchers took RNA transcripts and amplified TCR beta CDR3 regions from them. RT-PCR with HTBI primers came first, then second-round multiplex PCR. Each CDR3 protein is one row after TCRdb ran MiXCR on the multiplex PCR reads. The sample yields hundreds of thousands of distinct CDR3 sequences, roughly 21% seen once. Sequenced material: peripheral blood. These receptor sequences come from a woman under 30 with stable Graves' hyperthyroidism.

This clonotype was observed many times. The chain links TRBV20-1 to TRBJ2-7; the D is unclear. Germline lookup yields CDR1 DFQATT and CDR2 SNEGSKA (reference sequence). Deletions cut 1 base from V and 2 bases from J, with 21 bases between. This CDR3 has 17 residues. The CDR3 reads CSARGRSNVPGTYEQYF. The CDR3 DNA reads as TGCAGTGCTAGAGGCCGGTCAAATGTTCCTGGGACCTACGAGCAGTACTTC.

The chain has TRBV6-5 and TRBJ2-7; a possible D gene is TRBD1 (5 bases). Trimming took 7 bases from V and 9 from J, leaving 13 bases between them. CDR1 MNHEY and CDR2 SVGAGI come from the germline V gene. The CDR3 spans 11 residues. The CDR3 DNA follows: TGTGCCAGCACCAAGGGGTATCGGCAGTACTTC. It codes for CASTKGYRQYF.

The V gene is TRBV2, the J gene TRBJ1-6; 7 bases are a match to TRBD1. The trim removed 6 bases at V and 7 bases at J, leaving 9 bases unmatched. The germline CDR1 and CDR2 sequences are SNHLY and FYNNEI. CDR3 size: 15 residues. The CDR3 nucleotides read TGTGCCAGCAGCGTCAGGGGGGGAGAAAATTCACCCCTCCACTTT. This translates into CASSVRGGENSPLHF.

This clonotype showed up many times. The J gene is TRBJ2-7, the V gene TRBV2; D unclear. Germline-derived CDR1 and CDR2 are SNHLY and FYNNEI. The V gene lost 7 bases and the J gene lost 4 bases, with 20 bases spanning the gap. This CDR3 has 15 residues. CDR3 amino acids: CASTLETLDDYEQYF. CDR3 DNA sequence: TGTGCCAGCACCCTAGAAACCCTGGACGATTACGAGCAGTACTTC. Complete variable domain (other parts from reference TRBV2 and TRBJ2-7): EPEVTQTPSHQVTQMGQEVILRCVPISNHLYFYWYRQILGQKVEFLVSFYNNEISEKSEIFDDQFSVERPDGSNFTLKIRSTKLEDSAMYFCASTLETLDDYEQYFGPGTRLTVT.